This is a list of T cell receptor beta chains from one sample in a study of cytomegalovirus exposure and HLA in healthy donors. Profiled with immunoSEQ multiplex PCR; TCRdb holds only in-frame clones, not every one. The sample records about 210,000 clones, about 85% being singletons. Sequenced: PBMCs. All receptors come from a woman in her forties or fifties in good health and CMV-seropositive. The CDR3 runs from the conserved cysteine through the conserved F or W. Fields, in order: V gene, clone size, J gene, D gene, CDR3 DNA, CDR3 protein. D genes are given only for firm matches. Rows give clone size only sometimes, using once, few, many, or a class for an expanded clone.

v_call: TRBV28
clone_size: few
j_call: TRBJ1-5
d_call: TRBD1
cdr3_nt: TGTGCCAGCAGTCTCGGGACAGCTCGGAGCAATCAGCCCCAGCATTTT
cdr3_aa: CASSLGTARSNQPQHF

v_call: TRBV30
clone_size: once
j_call: TRBJ2-2
d_call: .
cdr3_nt: TGTGCCTGGAGCTCGGAGTTGTCAAACACCGGGGAGCTGTTTTTT
cdr3_aa: CAWSSELSNTGELFF

v_call: TRBV5-1
clone_size: once
j_call: TRBJ1-1
d_call: .
cdr3_nt: TGCGCCAGCAGCGTTGGTCAGGGGTCATGGAACACTGAAGCTTTCTTT
cdr3_aa: CASSVGQGSWNTEAFF

v_call: TRBV15
clone_size: once
j_call: TRBJ2-2
d_call: .
cdr3_nt: TGTGCCACCAGCAGAAACCAGGGCGTGGGGGAGCTGTTTTTT
cdr3_aa: CATSRNQGVGELFF

v_call: TRBV5-4
clone_size: .
j_call: TRBJ2-7
d_call: TRBD1
cdr3_nt: TGTGCCAGCAGCAAAGGACAGGGGTTTTACGAGCAGTACTTC
cdr3_aa: CASSKGQGFYEQYF

v_call: TRBV7-8
clone_size: .
j_call: TRBJ2-7
d_call: .
cdr3_nt: TGTGCCAGCAGCAGTGGCGCTAGCGATTCCTACGAGCAGTACTTC
cdr3_aa: CASSSGASDSYEQYF

v_call: TRBV4-3
clone_size: .
j_call: TRBJ2-4
d_call: .
cdr3_nt: TGCGCCAGCAGCCAAGTGGGCGACAGCTCAAACATTCAGTACTTC
cdr3_aa: CASSQVGDSSNIQYF

v_call: TRBV11-2
clone_size: .
j_call: TRBJ2-5
d_call: .
cdr3_nt: TGTGCCAGCAGCTTAGGGGTGACACAAGAGACCCAGTACTTC
cdr3_aa: CASSLGVTQETQYF

v_call: TRBV5-1
clone_size: .
j_call: TRBJ1-6
d_call: .
cdr3_nt: TGCGCCAGCAGCCCAGATCACGCAGGGTCTTTGTCGAGCTCACCCCTCCACTTT
cdr3_aa: CASSPDHAGSLSSSPLHF

v_call: TRBV4-3
clone_size: .
j_call: TRBJ1-1
d_call: TRBD1
cdr3_nt: TGCGCCAGCAGCACCCGACAGGGGACAAACACTGAAGCTTTCTTT
cdr3_aa: CASSTRQGTNTEAFF

v_call: TRBV9
clone_size: .
j_call: TRBJ1-6
d_call: .
cdr3_nt: TGTGCCAGCAGCACCCGGGCCTATAATTCACCCCTCCACTTT
cdr3_aa: CASSTRAYNSPLHF

v_call: TRBV2
clone_size: .
j_call: TRBJ1-3
d_call: TRBD1
cdr3_nt: TGTGCCAGCAGTAAGGACAGGGGGTACGGAAACACCATATATTTT
cdr3_aa: CASSKDRGYGNTIYF

v_call: TRBV28
clone_size: .
j_call: TRBJ2-7
d_call: TRBD1
cdr3_nt: TGTGCCAGCAGTGCCACAGGGGGGAAGGGCTACGAGCAGTACTTC
cdr3_aa: CASSATGGKGYEQYF

v_call: TRBV5-1
clone_size: few
j_call: TRBJ1-1
d_call: TRBD1
cdr3_nt: TGCGCCAGCCCGGACAGGGAGGGAACTGAAGCTTTCTTT
cdr3_aa: CASPDREGTEAFF

v_call: TRBV5-6
clone_size: .
j_call: TRBJ2-1
d_call: TRBD1
cdr3_nt: TGTGCCAGCAGCTGGGGACAGGGACTCGATGAGCAGTTCTTC
cdr3_aa: CASSWGQGLDEQFF

v_call: TRBV7-3
clone_size: once
j_call: TRBJ2-1
d_call: TRBD2
cdr3_nt: TGTGCCAGCAGCTTAGTGGGGACTAGCGGGGGGGCAGTCCCCCACTCCTACAATGAGCAGTTCTTC
cdr3_aa: CASSLVGTSGGAVPHSYNEQFF

v_call: TRBV5-1
clone_size: .
j_call: TRBJ2-5
d_call: TRBD2
cdr3_nt: TGCGCCAGCATCCTAGGGGATAGCGGGGAGACCCAGTACTTC
cdr3_aa: CASILGDSGETQYF

v_call: TRBV9
clone_size: .
j_call: TRBJ1-5
d_call: .
cdr3_nt: TGTGCCAGCAGCGTAGATTTGGCTCAGCCCCAGCATTTT
cdr3_aa: CASSVDLAQPQHF

v_call: TRBV5-4
clone_size: .
j_call: TRBJ1-2
d_call: .
cdr3_nt: TGTGCCAGCAGGGCGGGGGGGCCTAACTATGGCTACACCTTC
cdr3_aa: CASRAGGPNYGYTF

v_call: TRBV18
clone_size: .
j_call: TRBJ2-5
d_call: .
cdr3_nt: TGTGCCAGCTCACCGGGGGATCGGGGGTTCGCAGAGACCCAGTACTTC
cdr3_aa: CASSPGDRGFAETQYF

v_call: TRBV19
clone_size: .
j_call: TRBJ2-2
d_call: TRBD1
cdr3_nt: TGTGCCAGTATCGACAGGGGACCGCCCGGGGAGCTGTTTTTT
cdr3_aa: CASIDRGPPGELFF

v_call: TRBV11-2
clone_size: .
j_call: TRBJ1-1
d_call: .
cdr3_nt: TGTGCCAGCAGCTTAGATCCCGGGAACACTGAAGCTTTCTTT
cdr3_aa: CASSLDPGNTEAFF